Shown below are 13 T cell receptor beta chains from a single sample sequenced in a study of blood T cell repertoires in COVID-19. The repertoire was sequenced with immunoSEQ multiplex PCR; TCRdb's copy has only in-frame clones and lacks some. This sample has about 98,000 clones, with about 90% found just once. Source material: peripheral blood. The receptor source for this set is a woman aged 45-60 years with COVID-19, enrolled during active disease.

V and J are TRBV3-1 (or the pseudogene TRBV3-2) and TRBJ2-7; the match to TRBD2 covers 7 bases. CDR3 length: 13 amino acids. The J segment lost 6 bases and the V segment lost 5 bases, leaving 7 bases of the junction unmatched. CDR1 and CDR2 (germline): LGHDT, YNNKEL (reference sequence). Here the CDR3 DNA reads TGTGCCAGCAGCATTCAGCGGGGCGGCGAGCAGTACTTC. Residues: CASSIQRGGEQYF.

The V and J genes are TRBV6-5 and TRBJ1-2; no reliable D call. V was clipped by 6 bases and J by 1 base, with 12 bases between them. The CDR3 covers 14 residues. Germline CDR1 and CDR2: MNHEY and SVGAGI. CDR3 protein: CASRPRSGNYGYTF. The CDR3 DNA sequence: TGTGCCAGCAGGCCTCGATCGGGTAACTATGGCTACACCTTC.

The V call is TRBV18, the J call TRBJ2-7; a weak D match, TRBD1 (6 bases). The CDR3 covers 14 residues. The germline V gene encodes CDR1 KGHSH and CDR2 LQKENI. The V and J ends lost 5 bases and 0 bases respectively, with 11 bases between them. The CDR3 nucleotides read TGTGCCAGCTCATCGACAGGTAGCTCCTACGAGCAGTACTTC. This codes for CASSSTGSSYEQYF.

This clone was seen many times. The chain carries TRBV30 and TRBJ1-2, with TRBD1 identical over 9 bases. This CDR3 spans 17 amino acids. V shed 3 bases, J shed 0 bases, and the junction held 11 bases outside the gene matches. CDR1 is GTSNPN and CDR2 is SVGIG in the germline V gene (reference sequence). CDR3 loop: CAWRDPGTGSTNYGYTF. DNA of the CDR3: TGTGCCTGGAGGGACCCTGGGACAGGGAGTACTAACTATGGCTACACCTTC.

V gene TRBV30 combines with J gene TRBJ1-1; possibly TRBD1 for D (6 bases). Germline values: CDR1 GTSNPN, CDR2 SVGIG (reference sequence). This CDR3 has 15 residues. V was pared by 2 bases and J by 1 base, with 14 bases between. Here the CDR3 reads CAWSKGGNPNTEAFF. CDR3 DNA: TGTGCCTGGAGTAAGGGGGGGAATCCGAACACTGAAGCTTTCTTT.

The chain has TRBV10-3 and TRBJ1-1, with 8 nucleotides matching TRBD1. The junction had 9 bases not matched to a gene; V was cut back by 6 bases and J by 0 bases. Germline lookup yields CDR1 ENHRY and CDR2 SYGVKD. There are 16 residues in the CDR3. The CDR3 region has the DNA TGTGCCATCAGAAAACAGGGGGAAGTACTGAACACTGAAGCTTTCTTT. Translated: CAIRKQGEVLNTEAFF.

This sequence joins TRBV5-1 and TRBJ2-7; 7 bases are shared with TRBD1. V dropped 5 bases and J dropped 0; count of bases not matched to a gene: 5. This CDR3 contains 14 residues. CDR1 SGHRS and CDR2 YFSETQ come from the germline V gene. The CDR3 DNA follows: TGCGCCAGCAGACAGGGGTCATACTCCTACGAGCAGTACTTC. This sequence encodes CASRQGSYSYEQYF.

This chain joins TRBV10-1 and TRBJ2-7; D remains unclear. The CDR3 covers 14 residues. From germline, CDR1 is WNHNN and CDR2 SYGVQD (reference sequence). V lost 7 bases to trimming and J lost 6 bases, with 19 bases between them. DNA for the CDR3: TGCGCCAGCAATCGAGACTCGGGTCTCCGCGAGCAGTACTTC. Amino acids: CASNRDSGLREQYF.

V usage is TRBV7-9 and J usage is TRBJ2-5; 8 bases are a match to TRBD2. V lost 3 bases, J lost 10 bases, and 10 bases stayed unmatched. The CDR3 is 14 amino acids. Per germline, CDR1 SEHNR and CDR2 FQNEAQ (reference sequence). The CDR3 DNA is TGTGCCAGCAGCTTCGGGACTAGGGCAGAGGGCCAGTACTTC. Protein: CASSFGTRAEGQYF. The full variable domain, completed using reference TRBV7-9 and TRBJ2-5, is DTGVSQNPRHKITKRGQNVTFRCDPISEHNRLYWYRQTLGQGPEFLTYFQNEAQLEKSRLLSDRFSAERPKGSFSTLEIQRTEQGDSAMYLCASSFGTRAEGQYFGPGTRLLVL.

V usage is TRBV7-2 and J usage is TRBJ2-3, with D uncertain. Looked up from germline, CDR1 is SGHTA and CDR2 is FQGNSA. This CDR3 region has 14 residues. Trimming removed 1 base at V and 0 bases at J, with 5 bases between. The CDR3 DNA is TGTGCCAGCAGCTTAGGGCAGAGCACAGATACGCAGTATTTT. Protein sequence: CASSLGQSTDTQYF.

This chain connects TRBV6-4 to TRBJ2-2; TRBD2 is a possible D gene (6 bases). V dropped 6 bases and J dropped 5 bases, with 13 bases sitting between them. The CDR3 loop spans 14 amino acids. Per germline, CDR1 MRHNA and CDR2 SNTAGT. The CDR3 here is CASRGTFGTGELFF. CDR3 sequence (DNA): TGTGCCAGCAGAGGGACTTTTGGGACCGGGGAGCTGTTTTTT.

This clone was seen at least ten times. The chain uses TRBV7-2 and TRBJ2-7; TRBD2 might be the D (5 bases). V shed 6 bases and J shed 4 bases, with 10 bases lying between them. Germline values: CDR1 SGHTA, CDR2 FQGNSA. The CDR3 is 12 residues long. In DNA, the CDR3 is TGTGCCAGCAGTCCCGGAGGTTACGAGCAGTACTTC. Translating gives CASSPGGYEQYF.

The gene calls are TRBV6-1 and TRBJ2-3; no firm D call. The germline V gene has CDR1 MNHNS and CDR2 SASEGT. V lost 6 bases to trimming and J lost 2 bases, with 6 bases between them. The CDR3 totals 12 residues. The CDR3 DNA reads as TGTGCCAGCAGCCCCTCCACAGATACGCAGTATTTT. It encodes CASSPSTDTQYF.